What follows are 2 T cell receptor beta chains derived from one specimen sequenced in a study of blood T cells in healthy people across ages. Alongside a J-beta primer mix, a sample-barcoded 5' primer served in a second PCR lasting about 6 to 11 cycles. A single record per CDR3 protein comes from TCRdb applying MiXCR to the 5' RACE reads. Among around 870,000 distinct CDR3 sequences, under 30% were seen once, and the ten largest hold 17%. Sequencing was performed on blood. These receptors came from a woman at least 80 years old in good health.

This clonotype was recorded many times. V gene TRBV10-3 combines with J gene TRBJ2-1; a weak D match, TRBD2 (6 bases). This CDR3 has 14 amino acids. V lost 4 bases to trimming and J lost 4 bases, with 11 bases between them. Germline assignment: CDR1 ENHRY and CDR2 SYGVKD. This CDR3 is CAISVAGIYNEQFF. CDR3 coding DNA: TGTGCCATCAGTGTGGCGGGGATATACAATGAGCAGTTCTTC.

This clonotype appeared many times. The chain couples TRBV11-2 to TRBJ1-2, with 10 bases matching TRBD1. The CDR3 has 13 residues. Germline CDR1 and CDR2: SGHAT and FQNNGV. J lost 8 bases, V lost 5 bases, and 5 bases had no gene match. The CDR3 region is CASSPGTGEGYTF. The DNA for the CDR3 is TGTGCCAGCAGCCCAGGGACAGGGGAAGGCTACACCTTC.